This entry is about one T cell receptor beta chain. Its antigen is not known. The data originate from a study of T cell responses to AZD1222 COVID-19 vaccine. For the study at large: The study pooled second doses at about 4 or about 12 weeks. The study's findings and limits: Repertoire sampling was restricted to post-peak T cell response timepoints. Donors skewed white British and female; clonal diversity was possibly underestimated.

TCRdb's copy holds only in-frame clones and misses some; the assay was immunoSEQ multiplex PCR. This sample has roughly 72,000 clones; 85% occur once, and the top ten carry around 21%. CDR1 and CDR2 from the germline V gene are KGHSH and LQKENI. V was trimmed by 3 bases and J by 1 base, leaving 5 bases between them. The CDR3 spans 13 residues. The origin of this receptor is an adult in good health. Sample: peripheral blood, taken on day 0 of AZD1222 vaccination. The V call is TRBV18, the J call TRBJ2-3; D call uncertain. The CDR3 reads CASSPGGTDTQYF. As DNA, the CDR3 is TGTGCCAGCTCACCGGGCGGCACAGATACGCAGTATTTT.